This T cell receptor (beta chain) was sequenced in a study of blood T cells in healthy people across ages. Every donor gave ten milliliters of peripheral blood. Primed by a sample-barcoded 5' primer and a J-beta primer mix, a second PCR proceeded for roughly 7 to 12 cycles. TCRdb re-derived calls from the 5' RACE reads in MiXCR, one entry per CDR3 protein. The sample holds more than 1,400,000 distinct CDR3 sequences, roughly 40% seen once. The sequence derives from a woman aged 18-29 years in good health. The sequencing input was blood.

CDR3 bases: TGTGCCAGCAGCCCCTTGGGGGCGGCTGGCTACACCTTC. Translated, it gives CASSPLGAAGYTF. The chain is built from TRBV7-9 and TRBJ1-2, with D tentatively TRBD1 (6 bases). The germline gives CDR1 SEHNR, CDR2 FQNEAQ (reference sequence). CDR3 size: 13 residues. V was pared by 5 bases and J by 7 bases, with 14 bases between.